This T cell receptor (beta chain) was sequenced in a study of control samples from healthy donors and cancer patients. Germline V gene data show CDR1 as MGHRA and CDR2 as YSYEKL. V lost 0 bases to trimming and J lost 2 bases, with 27 bases between them. The CDR3 length is 21 residues. Profiled with immunoSEQ multiplex PCR; TCRdb holds only in-frame clones, not every one. The sample includes some 49,000 clones, about 92% seen only once; the top ten take around 0.78%. This TCR was recovered from a man aged 25-40 years with colorectal cancer. The specimen was PBMCs. This rearrangement joins TRBV4-1 to TRBJ2-3; either TRBD1 or TRBD2 may fit D (6 bases each). Here the CDR3 reads CASSQDSETGTVGGDTDTQYF. CDR3 sequence (DNA): TGCGCCAGCAGCCAAGACTCAGAGACAGGAACCGTCGGGGGTGACACAGATACGCAGTATTTT.